These 21 T cell receptor beta chains were sequenced from one sample in a study of T cell repertoires in cytomegalovirus infection. TCRdb re-called the reads with MiXCR, one entry per CDR3 protein. The sample comprises roughly 990,000 distinct CDR3 sequences, approximately 31% of which are singletons, and roughly an eighth rests with the top ten. Antigen specificity for these receptors is unknown. Source: cultured CD8+ T cells from PBMCs, taken from culture after CMV antigen stimulation. The source is a human donor in good health (CMV status not recorded). Some clones in this sample may be carry-over from other donors' samples.

V and J are TRBV28 and TRBJ2-5; 7 bases match TRBD1. The V and J ends lost 4 bases and 3 bases, in that order; junction bases with no gene match: 5. This CDR3 is 14 amino acids long. CDR1 is MDHEN, CDR2 SYDVKM, per germline. The CDR3 loop is CASSWDSREETQYF. The CDR3 coding sequence is TGTGCCAGCAGTTGGGACAGCCGGGAAGAGACCCAGTACTTC.

This clonotype was recorded only once. A much larger clone is a single base away; this may be a read error. The chain employs TRBV7-6 and TRBJ1-1; the match to TRBD1 covers 7 bases. V shed 9 bases and J 2 bases; nucleotides not matched to a gene: 12. Germline V gene sequence: CDR1 SGHVS, CDR2 FNYEAQ. The CDR3 totals 15 residues. CDR3 sequence: CARSPRGTANTEAFF. The CDR3 nucleotides read TGTGCCAGGAGCCCCCGAGGGACAGCTAACACTGAAGCTTTCTTT. Complete variable domain (other parts from reference TRBV7-6 and TRBJ1-1): GAGVSQSPRYKVTKRGQDVALRCDPISGHVSLYWYRQALGQGPEFLTYFNYEAQQDKSGLPNDRFSAERPEGSISTLTIQRTEQRDSAMYRCARSPRGTANTEAFFGQGTRLTVV.

This clonotype came up once. The chain recombines TRBV3-1 with TRBJ1-1, with no clear D. In germline, CDR1 is LGHDT, CDR2 YNNKEL (reference sequence). V lost 1 base and J 1 base, leaving 10 bases between the germline ends. This CDR3 spans 15 amino acids. The chain's CDR3 is CASSQVGGKNTEAFF. The CDR3 coding sequence is TGTGCCAGCAGCCAAGTGGGAGGGAAGAACACTGAAGCTTTCTTT.

The J gene is TRBJ2-3, the V gene TRBV4-1; D is tentatively TRBD1 or TRBD2 (6 bases each). Trimming removed 2 bases from V and 1 base from J, with 25 bases in between. The CDR3 spans 20 residues. Per the germline V gene, CDR1 is MGHRA and CDR2 is YSYEKL. The CDR3 loop reads CASSQTPNPEGGAGTDTQYF. In DNA form, the CDR3 reads TGCGCCAGCAGCCAAACTCCTAACCCCGAGGGGGGCGCAGGCACAGATACGCAGTATTTT.

The chain links TRBV2 to TRBJ2-3, with D possibly TRBD1 on 5 matching bases. The CDR3 totals 15 residues. The V end lost 10 bases, the J end lost 1 base, and 18 bases lay between the germline ends. The germline gives CDR1 SNHLY, CDR2 FYNNEI. For the CDR3, the DNA is TGTGCCACTCTAGACACCAGGGCTGGCACAGATACGCAGTATTTT. Protein sequence: CATLDTRAGTDTQYF.

This clonotype has more than one count but fewer than ten. This chain links TRBV19 with TRBJ2-7; D unresolved. The germline V gene has CDR1 LNHDA and CDR2 SQIVND (reference sequence). The CDR3 is 13 amino acids. The ends were cut back, 5 bases at V and 1 base at J, with 9 bases in the middle. The CDR3 DNA is TGTGCCAGTAGTGCCGCCAGGTCCTACGAGCAGTACTTC. It yields the protein CASSAARSYEQYF.

The rearrangement links TRBV11-1 to TRBJ2-3; 10 bases fit TRBD2. Germline CDR1 is SGHAT and CDR2 is FQDESV (reference sequence). CDR3 length equals 15 residues. V shed 2 bases, J shed 5 bases, and the junction held 4 bases outside the gene matches. The CDR3 region is CASSLRAGGRDTQYF. The CDR3 nucleotides read TGTGCCAGCAGCTTACGAGCGGGGGGGCGAGATACGCAGTATTTT.

CDR3 DNA sequence: TGCGCCAGCAGCCAAGAAAGGAGGGAAGTTATTATAGGGGCCGGGGAGACCCAGTACTTC. Its protein product is CASSQERREVIIGAGETQYF. The chain is built from TRBV4-1 and TRBJ2-5; the D gene is possibly TRBD2 (6 bases). V was cut by 0 bases and J by 5 bases, with 28 bases left in between. The CDR3 sequence is 20 residues long. CDR1 and CDR2 (germline): MGHRA, YSYEKL.

The genes are TRBV6-5 and TRBJ2-1; 12 positions agree with TRBD2. Germline trimming cut 2 bases from V and 6 bases from J; bases unmatched to any gene: 8. Germline CDR1 and CDR2: MNHEY and SVGAGI. The CDR3 has 17 residues. CDR3 sequence (DNA): TGTGCCAGCAGTTACGTTTCTAGCGGGGGGGCCGTCAATGAGCAGTTCTTC. Its translation is CASSYVSSGGAVNEQFF.

Points on this clonotype: This may be a read error, as it is one base from a much larger clone. The genes are TRBV7-9 and TRBJ2-5; D might be TRBD2 (5 bases). CDR1 SEHNR and CDR2 FQNEAQ come from the germline V gene (reference sequence). CDR3 length equals 16 residues. Trimming cost V 5 bases and J 2 bases, with 18 bases left between them. The CDR3 DNA is TGTGCCAGCAGCCTCCGTTACGGACTGGTTCAAGAGACCCAGTACTTC. Encoded protein: CASSLRYGLVQETQYF.

V is TRBV9 and J is TRBJ2-1; 9 bases match TRBD1. The V segment lost 3 bases and the J segment 9 bases; nucleotides outside the gene matches: 10. The CDR3 extends over 15 amino acids. Per the germline V gene, CDR1 is SGDLS and CDR2 is YYNGEE. The CDR3 here is CASSAGTGKRREQFF. The CDR3 nucleotides are TGTGCCAGCAGCGCCGGGACAGGGAAAAGGCGTGAGCAGTTCTTC.

Many counts were recorded for this clonotype. The rearrangement uses TRBV7-8 and TRBJ2-2; a weak D match, TRBD2 (8 bases). Deletions cut 1 base from V and 5 bases from J, with 32 bases between. Germline loops: CDR1 SGHVS, CDR2 FQNEAQ. The CDR3 is 22 amino acids. CDR3 amino acids: CASSLDDRVSTSGLPGTGELFF. The CDR3 DNA reads as TGTGCCAGCAGCTTAGACGACAGGGTCTCAACTAGCGGACTACCTGGGACCGGGGAGCTGTTTTTT.

This clonotype was counted only a few times. This chain connects TRBV7-9 to TRBJ2-1, with D possibly TRBD2 on 7 matching bases. The germline V and J ends were trimmed by 1 base and 6 bases, with 16 bases remaining between them. Germline values: CDR1 SEHNR, CDR2 FQNEAQ (reference sequence). The CDR3 spans 16 residues. The CDR3 bases are TGTGCCAGCAGCTTAGGAGGCGGGGGCCGGCCCAATGAGCAGTTCTTC. Translating it yields CASSLGGGGRPNEQFF.

V is TRBV15 and J is TRBJ1-2, with 9 bases identical to TRBD1. This CDR3 contains 17 residues. The trim removed 1 base at V and 5 bases at J, leaving 11 bases unmatched. Germline CDR1 reads LNHNV; CDR2 reads YYDKDF (reference sequence). CDR3 loop: CATSRGQGEVGTYGYTF. CDR3 nucleotide sequence: TGTGCCACCAGCAGAGGACAGGGGGAGGTGGGGACATATGGCTACACCTTC.

This chain uses TRBV7-6 with TRBJ2-5, with 7 positions matching TRBD1. Trimming at V came to 2 bases and at J to 1 base, leaving 4 bases not matched to a gene. Germline values: CDR1 SGHVS, CDR2 FNYEAQ. The CDR3 has 15 amino acids. Here the CDR3 DNA reads TGTGCCAGCAGCTTACCGGGACAGACCCAAGAGACCCAGTACTTC. Translating gives CASSLPGQTQETQYF.

This clonotype was picked up a small number of times. The rearrangement joins TRBV7-2 to TRBJ2-3; 8 nucleotides line up with TRBD2. The CDR3 is 19 amino acids. Trimming removed 4 bases from V and 3 bases from J; junction bases left unmatched: 18. Germline V gives CDR1 SGHTA, CDR2 FQGNSA. CDR3 DNA sequence: TGTGCCAGCAGCTCTAGAGGGCTAGCGGGTCTACAAGGTACAGATACGCAGTATTTT. Residues: CASSSRGLAGLQGTDTQYF.

This sequence joins TRBV6-2 or TRBV6-3 and TRBJ2-1; D possibly corresponds to TRBD1 (5 bases). This CDR3 has 14 amino acids. Trimming took 0 bases from V and 8 from J, leaving 11 bases between them. Germline V gene data show CDR1 as MNHEY and CDR2 as SVGEGT. The CDR3 DNA follows: TGTGCCAGCAGTTACTCGGCAGGGTGGGATGAGCAGTTCTTC. Translation gives CASSYSAGWDEQFF.

The chain joins TRBV27 to TRBJ2-7; 8 bases are shared with TRBD1. The germline CDR1 and CDR2 sequences are MNHEY and SMNVEV (reference sequence). V lost 0 bases, J lost 2 bases, and 3 bases stayed unmatched. The CDR3 is made up of 15 amino acids. CDR3 sequence: CASSLSDREPYEQYF. The CDR3 nucleotides read TGTGCCAGCAGTTTATCGGACAGGGAACCCTACGAGCAGTACTTC.

Only a few counts were recorded for this clonotype. The chain carries TRBV7-2 and TRBJ2-3; D not resolved. CDR1 is SGHTA, CDR2 FQGNSA, per germline. The CDR3 is 15 residues long. V was clipped by 7 bases and J by 2 bases, with 16 bases between them. CDR3 nucleotide sequence: TGTGCCAGCATCCGAGAGTGGGGTCACACAGATACGCAGTATTTT. It yields the protein CASIREWGHTDTQYF.

This chain uses TRBV4-1 with TRBJ2-1; perhaps TRBD1 as D (5 bases). Germline V gene sequence: CDR1 MGHRA, CDR2 YSYEKL. V gave up 0 bases and J gave up 5 bases, with 14 bases separating them. The CDR3 loop spans 16 amino acids. CDR3 DNA sequence: TGCGCCAGCAGCCAAGAAGGCAGGGTGAATAACAATGAGCAGTTCTTC. It encodes CASSQEGRVNNNEQFF.

This clonotype occurred a few times. The chain links TRBV11-2 to TRBJ2-4, with D possibly being TRBD1 or TRBD2 (5 bases each). The CDR3 contains 13 residues. Germline CDR1 and CDR2: SGHAT and FQNNGV. V was cut by 7 bases and J by 5 bases, with 12 bases left in between. CDR3 sequence: CASISGRENIQYF. CDR3 DNA sequence: TGTGCCAGCATATCGGGACGGGAAAACATTCAGTACTTC.